The T cell receptor beta chain described here comes from a study of blood T cell repertoires in COVID-19. Study details: Sites in the United States, Italy and Spain provided acute and convalescent COVID-19 samples. PBMCs, B-cell-depleted T cells, or T cells were the source of the cDNA or gDNA that made up the material.

Patients at the Seattle site were enrolled during active infection and followed longitudinally. Using immunoSEQ multiplex PCR, the repertoire was profiled, and TCRdb retains in-frame clones only, with some absent. Of around 150,000 clones detected, 85% appear once; the ten largest clones hold less than 10%. This clone was detected only once. Germline V gene lookup returns CDR1 KGHSH and CDR2 LQKENI. The CDR3 consists of 15 residues. Trimming took 2 bases from V and 2 from J, leaving 12 bases between them. The specimen was peripheral blood. The chain links TRBV18 to TRBJ1-2; D unresolved. The receptor was derived from a woman between 55 and 75 years old with COVID-19, enrolled during active disease. The CDR3 loop is CASSPLVENNYGYTF. Here the CDR3 DNA reads TGTGCCAGCTCACCATTAGTAGAAAACAACTATGGCTACACCTTC.